This T cell receptor beta chain derives from a study of blood T cell repertoires in COVID-19. Study at large: Collection of acute and convalescent COVID-19 samples took place in the United States, Italy and Spain. T cells, B-cell-depleted T cells, or PBMCs supplied cDNA or gDNA.

Method: immunoSEQ multiplex PCR; TCRdb's copy keeps in-frame clones and lacks some. The sample consists of 110,000 or so clones, about 88% of them appearing once. The sequence derives from a woman in her seventies who had recovered from COVID-19. Source material: peripheral blood.

CDR3 sequence reads: CASSPRGWREETQYF. CDR3 DNA sequence: TGTGCCAGCAGCCCTAGAGGGTGGCGGGAAGAGACCCAGTACTTC. V is TRBV9 and J is TRBJ2-5; a weak D match, TRBD2 (5 bases). The germline V gene has CDR1 SGDLS and CDR2 YYNGEE. The V end was cut by 4 bases, the J end by 3 bases, with 16 bases between. The CDR3 covers 15 residues.